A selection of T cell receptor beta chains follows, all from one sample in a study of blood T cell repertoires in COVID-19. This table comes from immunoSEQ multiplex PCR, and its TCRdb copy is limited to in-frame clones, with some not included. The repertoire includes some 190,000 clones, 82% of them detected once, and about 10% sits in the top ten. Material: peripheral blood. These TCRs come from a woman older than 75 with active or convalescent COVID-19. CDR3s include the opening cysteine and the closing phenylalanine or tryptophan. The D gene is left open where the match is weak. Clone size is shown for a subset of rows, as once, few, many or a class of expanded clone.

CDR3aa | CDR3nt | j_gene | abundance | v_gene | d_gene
CASSLYHGQLNTEAFF | TGTGCCAGCAGTCTCTACCATGGACAGTTGAACACTGAAGCTTTCTTT | TRBJ1-1 | NA | TRBV2 | NA
CASSAGSTNEQFF | TGTGCCAGCAGCGCGGGAAGCACGAATGAGCAGTTCTTC | TRBJ2-1 | NA | TRBV7-2 | NA
CASSRNMRDRGQAFF | TGTGCCAGCTCACGAAATATGCGGGACAGGGGGCAAGCTTTCTTT | TRBJ1-1 | NA | TRBV18 | TRBD1
CASSLRTGGGETQYF | TGTGCCAGCAGTCTACGGACAGGGGGGGGAGAGACCCAGTACTTC | TRBJ2-5 | once | TRBV6-5 | TRBD1
CASSIVIGNTEAFF | TGTGCCAGTAGTATAGTTATCGGGAACACTGAAGCTTTCTTT | TRBJ1-1 | NA | TRBV19 | NA
CASSPTRGTDTQYF | TGTGCCAGCAGCCCCACCCGAGGCACAGATACGCAGTATTTT | TRBJ2-3 | NA | TRBV2 | NA
CASMRDPMTKSHGYTF | TGTGCCAGTATGAGAGACCCGATGACAAAGTCGCATGGCTACACCTTC | TRBJ1-2 | NA | TRBV19 | NA
CASSVPQFGGDYGYTF | TGTGCCAGCAGTGTCCCTCAATTCGGAGGAGACTATGGCTACACCTTC | TRBJ1-2 | NA | TRBV6-4 | NA
CASSLGVISGNTIYF | TGTGCCAGCAGTTTGGGCGTAATCTCTGGAAACACCATATATTTT | TRBJ1-3 | NA | TRBV28 | NA
CASSIRLPPNEQFF | TGTGCCAGTAGTATCAGACTCCCTCCCAATGAGCAGTTCTTC | TRBJ2-1 | NA | TRBV19 | NA
CASSEGSAGNTIYF | TGTGCCAGCAGTGAAGGATCAGCTGGAAACACCATATATTTT | TRBJ1-3 | NA | TRBV2 | NA
CAWSVRRAGDQPQHF | TGTGCCTGGAGTGTACGGCGGGCAGGGGATCAGCCCCAGCATTTT | TRBJ1-5 | NA | TRBV30 | NA
CASSPRDRATDTQYF | TGTGCCAGCAGTCCTCGGGACAGGGCCACAGATACGCAGTATTTT | TRBJ2-3 | NA | TRBV28 | TRBD1
CASSQASKLRTDTQYF | TGCGCCAGCAGCCAAGCGTCTAAGCTGCGCACAGATACGCAGTATTTT | TRBJ2-3 | NA | TRBV4-1 | NA
CASRTDRDQPQHF | TGTGCCAGCAGGACCGACAGGGATCAGCCCCAGCATTTT | TRBJ1-5 | few | TRBV6-5 | TRBD1
CASTKYEASPYTQYF | TGCGCCAGCACCAAATATGAAGCCTCGCCCTATACGCAGTATTTT | TRBJ2-3 | once | TRBV5-1 | NA
CASSARQGETQYF | TGTGCCAGCAGTGCCCGACAGGGGGAGACCCAGTACTTC | TRBJ2-5 | once | TRBV25-1 | TRBD1
CASSIHSRELSYEQYF | TGTGCCAGTAGTATCCATTCCAGGGAACTCTCCTACGAGCAGTACTTC | TRBJ2-7 | once | TRBV19 | NA
CASSIGTSGGWTGELFF | TGTGCCAGTAGTATCGGGACTAGCGGGGGGTGGACCGGGGAGCTGTTTTTT | TRBJ2-2 | NA | TRBV19 | TRBD2
CASSPPSGRNNEQFF | TGTGCCAGCAGTCCGCCTAGCGGGAGAAACAATGAGCAGTTCTTC | TRBJ2-1 | NA | TRBV28 | TRBD2
CASSLSGSSTEAFF | TGTGCCAGCAGCTTATCGGGAAGTTCCACTGAAGCTTTCTTT | TRBJ1-1 | NA | TRBV7-9 | NA
CASSTGTSGSTDTQYF | TGTGCCAGCAGCACCGGGACTAGCGGGAGTACAGATACGCAGTATTTT | TRBJ2-3 | NA | TRBV5-4 | TRBD2
CAISEGGSQGYGYTF | TGTGCCATCAGTGAAGGAGGGTCGCAAGGCTATGGCTACACCTTC | TRBJ1-2 | NA | TRBV10-3 | NA
CASTIARTVTNTEAFF | TGTGCCAGCACCATAGCCCGGACAGTTACTAACACTGAAGCTTTCTTT | TRBJ1-1 | NA | TRBV28 | NA
CASIGTGGFYEQFF | TGTGCCAGCATAGGGACAGGGGGTTTCTATGAGCAGTTCTTC | TRBJ2-1 | NA | TRBV6-5 | TRBD1
CASSVAQGINYGYTF | TGTGCCAGCAGCGTAGCACAGGGGATAAACTATGGCTACACCTTC | TRBJ1-2 | NA | TRBV9 | TRBD1
CASMVNPIRGEAFF | TGTGCCAGCATGGTGAATCCAATACGGGGGGAAGCTTTCTTT | TRBJ1-1 | NA | TRBV6-5 | NA
CASSGASGARNEQFF | TGTGCCAGCAGTGGCGCATCGGGAGCGCGGAATGAGCAGTTCTTC | TRBJ2-1 | NA | TRBV28 | NA
CASSTDSSYNEQFF | TGTGCCAGCAGCACGGACTCGTCCTACAATGAGCAGTTCTTC | TRBJ2-1 | NA | TRBV3-1/TRBV3-2 | NA
CASSERDRGYNEQFF | TGTGCCAGCAGTGAACGGGACAGGGGATACAATGAGCAGTTCTTC | TRBJ2-1 | NA | TRBV2 | TRBD1
CASSLVRLPRTDTQYF | TGTGCCAGCAGCTTAGTGAGACTCCCGAGGACAGATACGCAGTATTTT | TRBJ2-3 | NA | TRBV7-9 | NA
CASSLAPFPGTGGEVWQFF | TGCGCCAGCAGCTTGGCACCCTTCCCCGGGACAGGGGGCGAGGTATGGCAGTTCTTC | TRBJ2-1 | NA | TRBV5-1 | TRBD1
CASSVSGGIMGEKLFF | TGTGCCAGCAGCGTATCCGGGGGGATAATGGGGGAAAAACTGTTTTTT | TRBJ1-4 | NA | TRBV9 | NA
CASSSSLAGAVNEQFF | TGTGCCAGCAGCTCCTCACTAGCGGGAGCTGTAAATGAGCAGTTCTTC | TRBJ2-1 | NA | TRBV11-3 | TRBD2
CASRPRGDGVDEQFF | TGTGCAAGTCGCCCCAGGGGGGACGGGGTCGATGAGCAGTTCTTC | TRBJ2-1 | many | TRBV12-2 | NA
CASSSPRVAESSTDTQYF | TGTGCCAGCAGCTCCCCGAGAGTAGCGGAGTCTAGCACAGATACGCAGTATTTT | TRBJ2-3 | NA | TRBV7-9 | NA
CASIPGEGRRSPLHF | TGTGCCAGCATCCCGGGGGAGGGGAGGCGTTCACCCCTCCACTTT | TRBJ1-6 | NA | TRBV6-5 | NA
CASSLIRTRVDGYTF | TGTGCCAGCAGCTTAATCCGGACAAGAGTCGATGGCTACACCTTC | TRBJ1-2 | NA | TRBV11-2 | NA
CASSSAGAAFF | TGCGCCAGCAGCTCTGCTGGGGCGGCTTTCTTT | TRBJ1-1 | NA | TRBV5-1 | NA
CASSEQGPNTEAFF | TGTGCCAGCAGTGAACAGGGTCCGAACACTGAAGCTTTCTTT | TRBJ1-1 | NA | TRBV2 | NA
CASSQTRPGAASDEQFF | TGTGCCAGCAGCCAAACGCGACCGGGAGCGGCGAGCGATGAGCAGTTCTTC | TRBJ2-1 | NA | TRBV3-1/TRBV3-2 | NA